The 22 T cell receptor beta chains below come from one sample, sequenced in a study of breast tumors, draining lymph nodes, adjacent tissues (dated by TCRdb to about 2016). The library relied on multiplex PCR. The data were produced on an Illumina HiSeq 2000. TCRdb applied fastp at Q25 and MiXCR to the public reads, then kept only in-frame beta chains. Each record represents a unique CDR3 protein, reported with the most common genes and DNA among its rows. For this sample there are around 130,000 distinct CDR3 sequences; about 30% appear just once. Of the sample, about 2.5% falls within the top ten clones. The lymph node samples were taken from the axillary draining lymph nodes of breast cancer patients. The specimen sequenced was axillary lymph node tissue. These receptors were obtained from a female donor with breast cancer. Some clones in this sample may be carry-over from other donors' samples.

About this clonotype: A much larger clone differs from this one at a single base, so this may be a read error. The chain employs TRBV20-1 and TRBJ2-5; the D gene is possibly TRBD2 (7 bases). This CDR3 comprises 12 residues. CDR1 is DFQATT and CDR2 is SNEGSKA in the germline V gene (reference sequence). CDR3 bases: TGCAGTGCTACCGGGGGGCTGGAGACCCCGTACTTC. Its protein product is CSATGGLETPYF.

In this sample, this clonotype turned up many times. The J gene is TRBJ2-2, the V gene TRBV28; 7 bases agree with TRBD2. The CDR3 length is 14 residues. V was clipped by 3 bases and J by 7 bases; unmatched bases: 5. Germline CDR1 reads MDHEN; CDR2 reads SYDVKM. CDR3 coding DNA: TGTGCCAGCAGTTTGGGGGGGTATCGCGGGGAGCTGTTTTTT. Translating it yields CASSLGGYRGELFF.

This clonotype has at least ten counts. The rearrangement joins TRBV19 to TRBJ1-4; D possibly corresponds to TRBD1 (5 bases). V lost 8 bases to trimming and J lost 8 bases, with 15 bases between them. CDR1 and CDR2 from the germline V gene are LNHDA and SQIVND (reference sequence). The CDR3 is 13 amino acids. This CDR3 is CASRGREKEKLFF. The CDR3 DNA sequence: TGTGCCAGTCGGGGCAGGGAAAAAGAAAAACTGTTTTTT. Drawing the rest from reference TRBV19 and TRBJ1-4, the complete variable domain is DGGITQSPKYLFRKEGQNVTLSCEQNLNHDAMYWYRQDPGQGLRLIYYSQIVNDFQKGDIAEGYSVSREKKESFPLTVTSAQKNPTAFYLCASRGREKEKLFFGSGTQLSVL.

V is TRBV11-3 and J is TRBJ1-2; D gene unclear. Trimming shortened V by 6 bases and J by 7 bases, and 15 bases separated the two germline ends. CDR3 size: 13 residues. Germline CDR1 SGHNT, CDR2 YENEEA. The CDR3 here is CASSSGASLGYTF. The CDR3 DNA is TGTGCCAGCAGTTCAGGAGCTTCCCTTGGCTACACCTTC.

This chain joins TRBV9 and TRBJ2-5, with 13 bases identical to TRBD2. The germline CDR1 and CDR2 sequences are SGDLS and YYNGEE. The ends lost 4 bases at V and 2 bases at J; junction bases unmatched: 11. The length of the CDR3 is 18 residues. The CDR3 DNA follows: TGTGCCAGCAGCCCCCAAGGGGGGACTAGCGGGGAGCAAGAGACCCAGTACTTC. It specifies CASSPQGGTSGEQETQYF.

This clonotype was detected many times. A read error may explain this, as a much larger clone is one base away. The chain joins TRBV20-1 to TRBJ1-4; possibly TRBD1 for D (6 bases). Germline V gives CDR1 DFQATT, CDR2 SNEGSKA (reference sequence). Trimming shortened V by 3 bases and J by 10 bases, and 18 bases separated the two germline ends. CDR3 length: 14 amino acids. The CDR3, as DNA: TGCAGTGCTAGCCTGGTGTCGGAGGGGGGAAAACTGTTTTTT. Translating it yields CSASLVSEGGKLFF.

This clonotype was observed many times. The chain carries TRBV10-3 and TRBJ2-1; TRBD1 matches at 8 bases. With V trimmed by 5 bases and J by 4 bases, 7 bases remained unmatched. Germline CDR1 ENHRY, CDR2 SYGVKD. CDR3 length equals 15 residues. The DNA for the CDR3 is TGTGCCATCAGTCCGGGACAGGCGATATACAATGAGCAGTTCTTC. This codes for CAISPGQAIYNEQFF.

At least ten counts were recorded for this clonotype. The chain is built from TRBV20-1 and TRBJ2-2, with TRBD1 as a possible D gene (6 bases). The V and J ends lost 8 bases and 2 bases respectively, with 12 bases between them. CDR1 is DFQATT and CDR2 is SNEGSKA in the germline V gene (reference sequence). This CDR3 region has 13 residues. This CDR3 is CSPWDTNTGELFF. The CDR3 nucleotides read TGCAGTCCCTGGGACACTAACACCGGGGAGCTGTTTTTT.

The V gene is TRBV20-1, the J gene TRBJ2-5; D may be TRBD2 (5 bases). Trimming cost V 4 bases and J 5 bases, with 20 bases left between them. The germline V gene encodes CDR1 DFQATT and CDR2 SNEGSKA (reference sequence). CDR3 size: 15 residues. The CDR3 DNA sequence: TGCAGTGCTAAGGATGGAGGCGTTATCGCGGAGACCCAGTACTTC. Translating it yields CSAKDGGVIAETQYF.

This clonotype was counted a few times. This chain joins TRBV28 and TRBJ2-2, with unresolved D. The CDR3 loop spans 15 amino acids. Trimming stripped 10 bases from V and 6 bases from J, with 21 bases between. Germline CDR1 is MDHEN and CDR2 is SYDVKM. CDR3 in amino acids: CATKTRQSNAGELFF. In DNA form, the CDR3 reads TGTGCCACCAAAACGAGGCAGAGTAACGCCGGGGAGCTGTTTTTT.

This clonotype was observed many times. This sequence joins TRBV12-3 or TRBV12-4 and TRBJ2-2; a weak D match, TRBD1 (6 bases). Trimming left V 5 bases short and J 3 bases short, with 16 bases between. The CDR3 has 16 amino acids. DNA of the CDR3: TGTGCCAGCAGTGCCGAATACAGGGAAGACACCGGGGAGCTGTTTTTT. The encoded protein is CASSAEYREDTGELFF.

Ten or more counts support this clonotype. The chain recombines TRBV19 with TRBJ1-3; D is ambiguous. Germline loops: CDR1 LNHDA, CDR2 SQIVND (reference sequence). The CDR3 spans 17 residues. V was clipped by 3 bases and J by 1 base, with 16 bases between them. The CDR3 bases are TGTGCCAGTAGTATTGGGAGCAGGAGGTCGTCTGGAAACACCATATATTTT. Amino acids: CASSIGSRRSSGNTIYF.

This clonotype was picked up a small number of times. One base away lies a much larger clone, so this may be a sequencing read error. This chain links TRBV20-1 with TRBJ2-7, with D maybe TRBD1 (5 bases). V was cut by 0 bases and J by 6 bases, with 15 bases left in between. CDR1 is DFQATT, CDR2 SNEGSKA, per germline (reference sequence). CDR3 length equals 14 residues. CDR3 amino acids: CSARDPRTTSEQYF. In DNA form, the CDR3 reads TGCAGTGCTAGAGATCCCCGGACAACCTCCGAGCAGTACTTC.

Notes on this clonotype: This may be a read error, as it is one base from a much larger clone. The chain couples TRBV6-6 to TRBJ1-5, with unresolved D. This CDR3 spans 13 amino acids. Germline lookup yields CDR1 MNHNY and CDR2 SVGAGI (reference sequence). The CDR3 DNA sequence: TGTGGCAACACCCCTCAGAGGGCCCAGCCCCAGCATTTT. Protein: CGNTPQRAQPQHF.

For the CDR3, the DNA is TGTGCCAGTAGCAGGGACAGGGCCAACACAGATACGCAGTATTTT. Protein: CASSRDRANTDTQYF. The chain recombines TRBV19 with TRBJ2-3; 9 bases map to TRBD1. Germline CDR1 is LNHDA and CDR2 is SQIVND (reference sequence). The trim removed 6 bases at V and 2 bases at J, leaving 6 bases unmatched. The CDR3 runs 15 residues.

The chain uses TRBV20-1 and TRBJ2-5; 7 nucleotides line up with TRBD2. The CDR3 length is 15 residues. Germline V gene sequence: CDR1 DFQATT, CDR2 SNEGSKA (reference sequence). Trimming cost V 0 bases and J 1 base; bases outside gene matches: 5. The CDR3 reads CSARDWREPQETQYF. The CDR3 DNA is TGCAGTGCTAGAGATTGGCGGGAGCCCCAAGAGACCCAGTACTTC.

Worth noting for this clonotype: A read error is possible here, since a much larger clone lies one base away. The J gene is TRBJ2-5, the V gene TRBV9, with D possibly matching TRBD2 (5 bases). This CDR3 has 15 amino acids. Germline V CDR1 and CDR2: SGDLS, YYNGEE. CDR3 protein: CANSGSGDYQETPYF. As DNA, the CDR3 is TGTGCCAACAGCGGATCCGGCGACTACCAAGAGACCCCGTACTTC.

This clonotype was seen at least ten times. The chain uses TRBV9 and TRBJ2-7; no reliable D call. CDR3 size: 11 residues. Germline V gene data show CDR1 as SGDLS and CDR2 as YYNGEE. Deletions cut 0 bases from V and 6 bases from J, with 4 bases between. Here the CDR3 reads CASSVGCEQYV. For the CDR3, the DNA is TGTGCCAGCAGCGTAGGCTGCGAGCAGTACGTC.

This clonotype appeared many times. The chain links TRBV2 to TRBJ2-5; 8 bases fit TRBD2. This CDR3 has 14 amino acids. The V gene end was trimmed by 3 bases and the J gene end by 4 bases; junction bases not matched to a gene: 4. In germline, CDR1 is SNHLY, CDR2 FYNNEI. In DNA, the CDR3 is TGTGCCAGCAGTGATTCAGCGGGGGCAGAGACCCAGTACTTC. The encoded protein is CASSDSAGAETQYF.

This clonotype has a count of ten or more. The chain links TRBV20-1 to TRBJ2-4, with D uncertain. V lost 4 bases and J lost 6, with 13 bases in between. The CDR3 is made up of 13 amino acids. Germline-derived CDR1 and CDR2 are DFQATT and SNEGSKA (reference sequence). The CDR3 spells CSAKIQTANIQYF. CDR3 DNA: TGCAGTGCTAAAATTCAGACCGCAAACATTCAGTACTTC.

The rearrangement uses TRBV6-2 or TRBV6-3 and TRBJ1-5; TRBD1 matches 11 bases. V gave up 7 bases and J gave up 1 base; unmatched junction bases: 9. Per germline, CDR1 MNHEY and CDR2 SVGEGT. CDR3 length: 17 residues. The CDR3 DNA is TGTGCCAGCACGCGGACAGGGGGCTTTCAAAGCAATCAGCCCCAGCATTTT. Translating gives CASTRTGGFQSNQPQHF.

In this sample, this clonotype turned up many times. The chain combines TRBV6-2 or TRBV6-3 with TRBJ2-1; TRBD1 or TRBD2 may be the D gene (5 bases each). CDR1 MNHEY and CDR2 SVGEGT come from the germline V gene. The V gene lost 8 bases and the J gene lost 9 bases, with 14 bases spanning the gap. This CDR3 is built from 12 residues. CDR3 region: CASCLGTGEQFF. The CDR3 DNA sequence: TGTGCCAGCTGTTTAGGGACGGGTGAGCAGTTCTTC.